The entry below describes one T cell receptor (beta chain). Its target is unknown. From germline, CDR1 is MNHEY and CDR2 SMNVEV (reference sequence). V was cut by 5 bases and J by 6 bases, with 17 bases left in between. The CDR3 consists of 15 residues. This specimen comes from a study of cytomegalovirus exposure and HLA in healthy donors. Study findings and constraints: The study listed approximately 170 cytomegalovirus-associated TCR beta chains. The only immune exposure information that was available was CMV serostatus. Some public TCRs appeared in many individuals, while most sequences were rare.

Researchers ran the PCR with 60 Vbeta and 13 Jbeta primers. TCRdb's table, derived via immunoSEQ multiplex PCR, lists solely in-frame clones and lacks some. The sample holds 210,000 or so clones, about 74% seen once. Sequenced material: PBMCs. The chain combines TRBV27 with TRBJ2-1; D perhaps matches TRBD2 (5 bases). The sequence was collected from a man aged 40-49 years in good health and CMV-seronegative. The CDR3 region is CASSLRAGKPNEQFF. The CDR3 DNA is TGTGCCAGCAGTCTTCGGGCGGGTAAACCCAATGAGCAGTTCTTC.